The 10 T cell receptor beta chains listed next were all sequenced from one sample in a study of CD4 T cells in relation to SARS-CoV-2 and coronaviruses. Before the COVID-19 pandemic, during about 2011-2018, CD4+ T cells were taken from unexposed donors. After ten to eleven days of culture, CD4+ T cells were isolated. Using immunoSEQ multiplex PCR, the repertoire was profiled, and TCRdb retains in-frame clones only, with some absent. This table holds 25,000 or so clones, about four fifths found once. Antigens for these TCRs are unknown. Sequencing was done on a sample of CD4+ T cells from PBMCs, cultured in vitro. The receptor source for this set is a human donor in good health.

This chain connects TRBV12-5 to TRBJ2-5; 13 bases map to TRBD2. V was clipped by 2 bases and J by 5 bases; unmatched bases: 11. Germline values: CDR1 LGHNT, CDR2 FRNRAP. This CDR3 is 18 amino acids long. The CDR3 loop is CASGLPWTSGSGWETQYF. DNA of the CDR3: TGTGCTAGTGGTTTGCCGTGGACTAGCGGGAGTGGGTGGGAGACCCAGTACTTC. Using reference TRBV12-5 and TRBJ2-5 for the parts outside the CDR3, the full variable domain is DARVTQTPRHKVTEMGQEVTMRCQPILGHNTVFWYRQTMMQGLELLAYFRNRAPLDDSGMPKDRFSAEMPDATLATLKIQPSEPRDSAVYFCASGLPWTSGSGWETQYFGPGTRLLVL.

The table lists this clone with a count of one. The CDR3 loop is CASSDSADTSATQYF. CDR3 DNA sequence: TGTGCCAGCAGTGACTCTGCGGACACCTCAGCTACGCAGTATTTT. This chain uses TRBV6-4 with TRBJ2-3, with a possible D match to TRBD1 (5 bases). Trimming left V 0 bases short and J 8 bases short, with 15 bases between. Germline V lookup: CDR1 MRHNA, CDR2 SNTAGT. This CDR3 region has 15 residues.

V usage is TRBV15 and J usage is TRBJ2-5, with D perhaps TRBD1 or TRBD2 (6 bases each). Germline-derived CDR1 and CDR2 are LNHNV and YYDKDF (reference sequence). V was shortened by 5 bases and J by 2 bases, with 21 bases between the two germline ends. The CDR3 length is 17 residues. CDR3 in DNA: TGTGCCACCAGCCGCCTAAGGGGAGGCCAGGGGCAAGAGACCCAGTACTTC. Translation: CATSRLRGGQGQETQYF.

The genes are TRBV15 and TRBJ2-5, with D possibly TRBD2 on 5 matching bases. Trimming cost V 0 bases and J 5 bases, with 10 bases left between them. The CDR3 has 14 amino acids. CDR1 is LNHNV and CDR2 is YYDKDF in the germline V gene (reference sequence). The CDR3: CATSRDHGEETQYF. The CDR3 DNA follows: TGTGCCACCAGCAGAGATCACGGGGAGGAGACCCAGTACTTC. Together with reference TRBV15 and TRBJ2-5, the CDR3 gives the full variable domain: DAMVIQNPRYQVTQFGKPVTLSCSQTLNHNVMYWYQQKSSQAPKLLFHYYDKDFNNEADTPDNFQSRRPNTSFCFLDIRSPGLGDTAMYLCATSRDHGEETQYFGPGTRLLVL.

The chain uses TRBV7-2 and TRBJ1-2, with D perhaps TRBD1 (5 bases). Germline CDR1 SGHTA, CDR2 FQGNSA. Trimming took 0 bases from V and 6 from J, leaving 11 bases between them. The CDR3 runs to 14 residues. In DNA, the CDR3 is TGTGCCAGCAGCTTAGCTATCGGGGCGCATGGCTACACCTTC. The encoded protein is CASSLAIGAHGYTF.

The CDR3 DNA sequence: TGCGCCAGCAGCTTGAGCGGGTACTCCTACGAGCAGTACTTC. This translates into CASSLSGYSYEQYF. V and J are TRBV5-1 and TRBJ2-7; maybe TRBD2 (6 bases). The germline V and J ends were trimmed by 1 base and 0 bases, with 8 bases remaining between them. Germline CDR1 SGHRS, CDR2 YFSETQ. The CDR3 is 14 residues long.

The rearrangement joins TRBV12-3 or TRBV12-4 to TRBJ2-1; maybe TRBD2 (5 bases). V was pared by 3 bases and J by 9 bases, with 9 bases between. The CDR3 length is 12 residues. The CDR3 region has the DNA TGTGCCAGCAGTTTGCCCGGGGTTGAGCAGTTCTTC. Residues: CASSLPGVEQFF.

The chain has TRBV6-2 or TRBV6-3 and TRBJ2-1, with D possibly being TRBD2 (6 bases). This CDR3 is built from 16 residues. V lost 7 bases and J lost 1, with 17 bases in between. Germline loops: CDR1 MNHEY, CDR2 SVGEGT. The CDR3 protein is CASTPEAGRSYNEQFF. CDR3 DNA: TGTGCCAGCACCCCCGAGGCGGGAAGGTCCTACAATGAGCAGTTCTTC.

This clone was detected once. This sequence joins TRBV6-2 or TRBV6-3 and TRBJ2-3, with 10 bases aligning to TRBD2. Germline V gives CDR1 MNHEY, CDR2 SVGEGT. The CDR3 contains 17 residues. V was pared by 5 bases and J by 3 bases, with 11 bases of the junction left unmatched. The CDR3 DNA is TGTGCCAGCAGTCCAGATTTAGCGGGAGGAGGGACAGATACGCAGTATTTT. Translation gives CASSPDLAGGGTDTQYF.

This rearrangement joins TRBV10-3 to TRBJ1-5; no clear D. V lost 2 bases to trimming and J lost 10 bases, with 12 bases between them. Germline CDR1 reads ENHRY; CDR2 reads SYGVKD. The CDR3 totals 13 residues. In DNA form, the CDR3 reads TGTGCCATCAGTGAGGCCGGCGCGGGACCCCAGCATTTT. It translates to CAISEAGAGPQHF.